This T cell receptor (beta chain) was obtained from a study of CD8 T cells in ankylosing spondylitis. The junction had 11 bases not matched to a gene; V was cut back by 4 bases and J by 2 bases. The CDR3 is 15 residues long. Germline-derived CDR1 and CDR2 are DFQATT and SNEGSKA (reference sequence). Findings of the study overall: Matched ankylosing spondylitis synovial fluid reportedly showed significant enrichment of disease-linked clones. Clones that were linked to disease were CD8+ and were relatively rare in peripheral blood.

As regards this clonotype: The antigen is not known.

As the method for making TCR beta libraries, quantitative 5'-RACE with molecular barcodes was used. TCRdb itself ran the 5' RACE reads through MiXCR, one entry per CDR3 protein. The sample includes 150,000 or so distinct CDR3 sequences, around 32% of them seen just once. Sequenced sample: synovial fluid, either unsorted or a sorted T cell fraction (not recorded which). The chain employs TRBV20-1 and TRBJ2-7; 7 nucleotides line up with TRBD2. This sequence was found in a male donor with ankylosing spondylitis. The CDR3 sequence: CSAIGGSGMAYEQYF. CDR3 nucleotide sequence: TGCAGTGCTATCGGGGGGTCAGGGATGGCCTACGAGCAGTACTTC.